This T cell receptor beta chain was captured by sequencing in a study of cytomegalovirus exposure and HLA in healthy donors. As for the study in general: Some 85 million unique TCRs, all from HLA-typed donors, were included in an early release of the data.

Primers included in the PCR were 60 Vbeta and 13 Jbeta primers. Some clones are missing from TCRdb's copy, which holds only in-frame ones; the method was immunoSEQ multiplex PCR. Here the sample spans around 95,000 clones, under 80% being singletons. Only one count was recorded for this clone. The antigen is not known. Trimming removed 3 bases at V and 1 base at J, with 9 bases between. This CDR3 is built from 14 residues. CDR1 and CDR2 (germline): LNHDA, SQIVND (reference sequence). Notes on the study in general: Analyses of presence and absence presupposed an approximately uniform sequencing depth across donors. It was reportedly the case that the classifier diagnosed cytomegalovirus status with high specificity and sensitivity.

The sample was PBMCs. The sequence was obtained from a male donor in good health and CMV-seronegative. The V and J genes are TRBV19 and TRBJ1-1, with TRBD1 as a possible D gene (6 bases). The CDR3 region has the DNA TGTGCCAGTAGTATCCGGGGGGCGAACACTGAAGCTTTCTTT. Amino acids: CASSIRGANTEAFF.